The 8 T cell receptor beta chains presented below share a single source sample, sequenced in a study of T cell responses to AZD1222 COVID-19 vaccine. Repertoires were generated with immunoSEQ multiplex PCR, while TCRdb's copy carries only in-frame clones and drops some. The sample lists 150,000 to 200,000 clones, 85% to 90% occurring once. The starting material was peripheral blood, obtained on day 0 of MenACWY control vaccination. The receptors were gathered from an adult in good health.

The rearrangement joins TRBV28 to TRBJ1-1; TRBD1 matches 9 bases. This CDR3 region has 14 residues. Trimming removed 6 bases from V and 6 bases from J; junction bases left unmatched: 8. Germline V lookup: CDR1 MDHEN, CDR2 SYDVKM. The CDR3 nucleotides read TGTGCCAGCAGCCCCGGGACAGGGAGGCCTGAAGCTTTCTTT. Amino acids: CASSPGTGRPEAFF.

J is TRBJ2-7 and V is TRBV14; D ambiguous. The CDR3 runs 12 residues. The V gene lost 2 bases and the J gene lost 2 bases, with 4 bases spanning the gap. Germline loops: CDR1 SGHDN, CDR2 FVKESK. The CDR3 reads CASSQLPYEQYF. DNA for the CDR3: TGTGCCAGCAGCCAACTGCCCTACGAGCAGTACTTC.

This chain links TRBV7-9 with TRBJ2-7, with D perhaps assigned TRBD1 or TRBD2 (6 bases each). The CDR3 is 15 residues long. Trimming removed 5 bases at V and 3 bases at J, with 17 bases between. CDR1 is SEHNR, CDR2 FQNEAQ, per germline (reference sequence). The CDR3 is CASSLDGGLYYEQYF. CDR3 DNA sequence: TGTGCCAGCAGCCTAGACGGGGGCCTCTACTACGAGCAGTACTTC.

The CDR3 DNA is TGTGCCAGCAGCTTAACTAGCGACCTCTACAATGAGCAGTTCTTC. It is translated as CASSLTSDLYNEQFF. The genes are TRBV7-3 and TRBJ2-1; the D gene is possibly TRBD2 (5 bases). Germline V gives CDR1 SGHTA, CDR2 FQGTGA. This CDR3 has 15 residues. The V and J ends lost 0 bases and 3 bases respectively, with 9 bases between them.

The V call is TRBV5-1, the J call TRBJ1-1, with D possibly TRBD1 on 6 matching bases. V lost 4 bases and J 5 bases, leaving 9 bases between the germline ends. The CDR3 is 12 residues long. Germline assignment: CDR1 SGHRS and CDR2 YFSETQ. The CDR3: CASSLQGTEAFF. CDR3 bases: TGCGCCAGCAGCCTACAGGGAACTGAAGCTTTCTTT.

The V call is TRBV5-1, the J call TRBJ1-2; the D gene is possibly TRBD1 (5 bases). Germline V gene lookup returns CDR1 SGHRS and CDR2 YFSETQ. The CDR3 is 13 residues long. The germline V and J ends were trimmed by 2 bases and 8 bases, with 13 bases remaining between them. As DNA, the CDR3 is TGCGCCAGCAGCTTCCGAGACAGTACCGGCTACACCTTC. It is translated as CASSFRDSTGYTF.

The chain carries TRBV6-5 and TRBJ2-2; D unresolved. The CDR3 has 13 amino acids. Germline CDR1 MNHEY, CDR2 SVGAGI. V lost 2 bases, J lost 6 bases, and 7 bases lay in between. CDR3 in DNA: TGTGCCAGCAGTTACGCCCAGCCCGGGGAGCTGTTTTTT. Its protein product is CASSYAQPGELFF.

The chain joins TRBV7-2 to TRBJ1-4; TRBD1 might be the D (6 bases). Per germline, CDR1 SGHTA and CDR2 FQGNSA. Between the trimmed V and J ends, which lost 2 bases and 3 bases, there was a span of 10 bases. This CDR3 is built from 15 residues. CDR3 sequence reads: CASSLLGTPNEKLFF. The CDR3 DNA reads TGTGCCAGCAGCTTATTAGGGACACCTAATGAAAAACTGTTTTTT.